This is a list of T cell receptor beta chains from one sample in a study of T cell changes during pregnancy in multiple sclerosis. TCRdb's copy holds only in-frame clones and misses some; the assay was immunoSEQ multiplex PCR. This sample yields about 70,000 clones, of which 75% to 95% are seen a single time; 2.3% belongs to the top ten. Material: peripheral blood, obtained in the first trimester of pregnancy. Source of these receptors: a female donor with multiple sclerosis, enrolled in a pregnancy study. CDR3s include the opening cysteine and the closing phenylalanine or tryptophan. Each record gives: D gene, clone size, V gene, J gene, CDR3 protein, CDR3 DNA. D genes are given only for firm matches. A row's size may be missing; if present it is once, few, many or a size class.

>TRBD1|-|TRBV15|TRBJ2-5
CATSEGSDRGETQYF
TGTGCCACCAGTGAGGGCTCGGACAGGGGAGAGACCCAGTACTTC
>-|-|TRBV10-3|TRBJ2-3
CAIRRELRSDTQYF
TGTGCCATCAGGCGGGAACTAAGGTCAGATACGCAGTATTTT
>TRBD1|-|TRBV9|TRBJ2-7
CASSTRTGAYEQYF
TGTGCCAGCAGCACTAGGACAGGGGCCTACGAGCAGTACTTC
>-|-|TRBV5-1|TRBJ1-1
CASSLVSAGDTEAFF
TGCGCCAGCAGCTTGGTATCGGCAGGGGACACTGAAGCTTTCTTT
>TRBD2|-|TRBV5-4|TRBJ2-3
CASSTSPLAGDVAQYF
TGTGCCAGCTCGACATCCCCACTAGCGGGAGACGTCGCGCAGTATTTT
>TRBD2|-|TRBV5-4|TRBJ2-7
CASSFGTSGTYEQYF
TGTGCCAGCAGCTTCGGGACTAGCGGGACCTACGAGCAGTACTTC
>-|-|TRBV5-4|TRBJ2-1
CASSYRDFQTYNEQFF
TGTGCCAGCAGCTACCGGGACTTCCAGACCTACAATGAGCAGTTCTTC
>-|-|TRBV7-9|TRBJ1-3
CASSSVQGSGNTIYF
TGTGCCAGCAGCTCTGTCCAGGGGTCTGGAAACACCATATATTTT
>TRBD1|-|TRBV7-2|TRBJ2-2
CASSWDRGTGELFF
TGTGCCAGCAGCTGGGACAGGGGAACCGGGGAGCTGTTTTTT
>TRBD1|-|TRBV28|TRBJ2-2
CASSSQGESTGELFF
TGTGCCAGCAGTTCACAGGGGGAGAGTACCGGGGAGCTGTTTTTT
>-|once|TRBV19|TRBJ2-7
CASSESGSPGEQYF
TGTGCCAGTAGTGAATCAGGGTCGCCGGGCGAGCAGTACTTC
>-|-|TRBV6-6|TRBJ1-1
CASRPTANTEAFF
TGTGCCAGCAGACCGACAGCGAACACTGAAGCTTTCTTT
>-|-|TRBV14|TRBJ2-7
CASSHRIDNRWWEQYF
TGTGCCAGCAGCCACCGCATAGACAACCGTTGGTGGGAGCAGTACTTC
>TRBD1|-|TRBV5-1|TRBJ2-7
CATRTIPGQSSYEQYF
TGCGCCACCAGGACGATACCGGGACAGAGCTCCTACGAGCAGTACTTC
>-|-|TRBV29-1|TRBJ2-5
CSFGTVETQYF
TGCAGCTTTGGGACTGTCGAGACCCAGTACTTC
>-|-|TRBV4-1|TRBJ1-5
CASSQEAGQPQHF
TGCGCCAGCAGCCAAGAGGCGGGTCAGCCCCAGCATTTT
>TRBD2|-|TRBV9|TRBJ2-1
CASSVAGTSGRVSSYNEQFF
TGTGCCAGCAGCGTAGCCGGGACTAGCGGGAGGGTGAGCTCCTACAATGAGCAGTTCTTC
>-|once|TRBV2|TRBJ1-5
CASSEIAGSNQPQHF
TGTGCCAGCAGTGAAATAGCGGGCAGCAATCAGCCCCAGCATTTT
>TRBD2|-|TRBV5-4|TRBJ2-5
CASSRTSGISRETQYF
TGTGCCAGCAGCCGGACTAGCGGGATCTCTCGGGAGACCCAGTACTTC
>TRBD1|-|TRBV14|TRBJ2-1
CASSQGTTGGRKFF
TGTGCCAGCAGCCAAGGGACAACAGGGGGAAGGAAGTTCTTC
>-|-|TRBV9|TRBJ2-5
CASSVGREETQYF
TGTGCCAGCAGCGTAGGCAGGGAAGAGACCCAGTACTTC
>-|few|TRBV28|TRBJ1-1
CASSYGGLFAFF
TGTGCCAGCTCCTACGGAGGGTTGTTCGCTTTCTTT
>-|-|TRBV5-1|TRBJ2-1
CASSEHGTSYNEQFF
TGCGCCAGCAGCGAACACGGGACTTCCTACAATGAGCAGTTCTTC
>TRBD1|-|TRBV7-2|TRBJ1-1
CASSRTGQSLNTEAFF
TGTGCCAGCAGTCGCACGGGACAGAGTCTAAACACTGAAGCTTTCTTT
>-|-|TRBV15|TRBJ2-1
CATSRDRGYEQFF
TGTGCCACCAGCAGAGACAGGGGCTATGAGCAGTTCTTC
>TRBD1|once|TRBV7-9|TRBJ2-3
CASSFDRGPATDTQYF
TGTGCCAGCAGCTTCGACAGGGGGCCTGCCACAGATACGCAGTATTTT
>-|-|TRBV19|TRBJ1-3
CASSPRSSGNTIYF
TGTGCCAGCTCCCCCCGCAGCTCTGGAAACACCATATATTTT
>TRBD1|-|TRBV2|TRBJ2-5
CASRVGGVETQYF
TGTGCCAGCAGGGTAGGGGGCGTGGAGACCCAGTACTTC
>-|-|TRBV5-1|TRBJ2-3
CASSPGQGGTDTQYF
TGCGCCAGCAGCCCCGGACAGGGAGGGACAGATACGCAGTATTTT
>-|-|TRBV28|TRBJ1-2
CASDRSGGLYGYTF
TGTGCCAGCGATCGCTCGGGGGGATTGTATGGCTACACCTTC
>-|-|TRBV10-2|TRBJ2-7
CASSESRGPAEQYF
TGCGCCAGCAGTGAGTCGCGAGGGCCCGCCGAGCAGTACTTC
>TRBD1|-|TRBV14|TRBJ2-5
CASSQGTLGTGGRRETQYF
TGTGCCAGCAGCCAAGGCACTCTTGGGACAGGGGGTAGAAGAGAGACCCAGTACTTC
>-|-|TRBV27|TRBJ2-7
CASSPSDEQYF
TGTGCCAGCAGTCCGTCGGACGAGCAGTACTTC
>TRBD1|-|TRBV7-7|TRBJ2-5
CASALDREETQYF
TGTGCCAGCGCTCTGGACAGGGAAGAGACCCAGTACTTC